What follows are 10 T cell receptor beta chains derived from one specimen sequenced in a study of blood T cell repertoires in COVID-19. Repertoires were generated with immunoSEQ multiplex PCR, while TCRdb's copy carries only in-frame clones and drops some. The sample has 150,000 to 200,000 clones, more than 85% seen once. The sequencing sample was made of peripheral blood. Receptors originate from a woman in her twenties or thirties with active or convalescent COVID-19.

This clone has only a few counts. J is TRBJ1-6 and V is TRBV3-1 (or the pseudogene TRBV3-2), with 7 bases lining up with TRBD1. This CDR3 spans 14 amino acids. The germline V gene encodes CDR1 LGHDT and CDR2 YNNKEL (reference sequence). J lost 7 bases, V lost 4 bases, and 4 bases had no gene match. The CDR3 DNA follows: TGTGCCAGCAGCCCACAGGGGAACAATTCACCCCTCCACTTT. It yields the protein CASSPQGNNSPLHF.

V usage is TRBV4-1 and J usage is TRBJ2-7, with a tentative D call TRBD1 (6 bases). Germline V gene sequence: CDR1 MGHRA, CDR2 YSYEKL. The ends were cut back, 0 bases at V and 3 bases at J, with 12 bases in the middle. The CDR3 consists of 15 residues. CDR3: CASSQDSEGGYEQYF. CDR3 sequence (DNA): TGCGCCAGCAGCCAAGATTCAGAAGGGGGCTACGAGCAGTACTTC.

The V call is TRBV10-3, the J call TRBJ2-1, with 11 bases matching TRBD2. V lost 0 bases and J lost 10; bases outside the gene matches: 11. The V gene's germline CDR1 is ENHRY and CDR2 SYGVKD. The CDR3 spans 17 residues. Here the CDR3 DNA reads TGTGCCATCAGTGAGTCGACGAGTAGCGGGAGGGCCGGGGAGCAGTTCTTC. Amino acids: CAISESTSSGRAGEQFF.

This chain links TRBV19 with TRBJ1-6; no clear D gene. V was cut by 5 bases and J by 12 bases, with 11 bases left in between. Germline loops: CDR1 LNHDA, CDR2 SQIVND (reference sequence). The CDR3 is 12 amino acids. The CDR3 DNA reads TGTGCCAGTAGTGCCTACCTTGGACCCCTCCACTTT. This gives the protein CASSAYLGPLHF.

The V and J genes are TRBV5-1 and TRBJ2-7; TRBD1 is a possible D gene (5 bases). The germline CDR1 and CDR2 sequences are SGHRS and YFSETQ. Trimming removed 0 bases at V and 3 bases at J, with 10 bases between. The CDR3 loop spans 14 amino acids. The CDR3 protein is CASSLDRTLYEQYF. The DNA of the CDR3 is TGCGCCAGCAGCTTGGACAGGACCCTCTACGAGCAGTACTTC.

The chain joins TRBV12-3 or TRBV12-4 to TRBJ2-5; D is ambiguous. CDR3 length: 12 amino acids. Trimming took 3 bases from V and 4 from J, leaving 6 bases between them. The CDR3 sequence: CASSFQVETQYF. For the CDR3, the DNA is TGTGCCAGCAGTTTTCAGGTAGAGACCCAGTACTTC.

The rearrangement joins TRBV2 to TRBJ1-4, with D maybe TRBD1 (6 bases). V was pared by 0 bases and J by 6 bases, with 11 bases between. CDR3 length equals 15 residues. Germline assignment: CDR1 SNHLY and CDR2 FYNNEI. The CDR3, as DNA: TGTGCCAGCAGTGAAGCAACAGGGTGGGATGAAAAACTGTTTTTT. It specifies CASSEATGWDEKLFF.

This chain's CDR3 is CASSLYPQGAYNEQFF. CDR3 bases: TGCGCCAGCAGCTTGTATCCCCAGGGGGCCTACAATGAGCAGTTCTTC. V usage is TRBV5-1 and J usage is TRBJ2-1, with TRBD1 matching 7 bases. CDR1 and CDR2 (germline): SGHRS, YFSETQ. J lost 2 bases, V lost 1 base, and 6 bases had no gene match. The CDR3 runs 16 residues. Full variable domain (remainder filled in from reference TRBV5-1 and TRBJ2-1): KAGVTQTPRYLIKTRGQQVTLSCSPISGHRSVSWYQQTPGQGLQFLFEYFSETQRNKGNFPGRFSGRQFSNSRSEMNVSTLELGDSALYLCASSLYPQGAYNEQFFGPGTRLTVL.

Notes on this clone: A junction boundary mismatches the germline segment, possibly from a read error. The chain joins TRBV5-4 to TRBJ1-2, with 8 bases matching TRBD1. Germline lookup yields CDR1 SGHNT and CDR2 YYREEE (reference sequence). The CDR3 is made up of 14 amino acids. The CDR3 region is CASSGSGTGYDYTF. The CDR3 coding sequence is TGTGCCAGCAGCGGCTCTGGGACAGGATATGACTACACCTTC.

The chain joins TRBV29-1 to TRBJ2-7; 7 bases map to TRBD1. The CDR3 spans 14 residues. Per germline, CDR1 SQVTM and CDR2 ANQGSEA. Unmatched junction bases numbered 11, after V lost 5 bases and J lost 4 bases. Written as DNA, the CDR3 is TGCAGCGTTCAGAAGGACAGGATGATTTACGAGCAGTACTTC. This gives the protein CSVQKDRMIYEQYF.